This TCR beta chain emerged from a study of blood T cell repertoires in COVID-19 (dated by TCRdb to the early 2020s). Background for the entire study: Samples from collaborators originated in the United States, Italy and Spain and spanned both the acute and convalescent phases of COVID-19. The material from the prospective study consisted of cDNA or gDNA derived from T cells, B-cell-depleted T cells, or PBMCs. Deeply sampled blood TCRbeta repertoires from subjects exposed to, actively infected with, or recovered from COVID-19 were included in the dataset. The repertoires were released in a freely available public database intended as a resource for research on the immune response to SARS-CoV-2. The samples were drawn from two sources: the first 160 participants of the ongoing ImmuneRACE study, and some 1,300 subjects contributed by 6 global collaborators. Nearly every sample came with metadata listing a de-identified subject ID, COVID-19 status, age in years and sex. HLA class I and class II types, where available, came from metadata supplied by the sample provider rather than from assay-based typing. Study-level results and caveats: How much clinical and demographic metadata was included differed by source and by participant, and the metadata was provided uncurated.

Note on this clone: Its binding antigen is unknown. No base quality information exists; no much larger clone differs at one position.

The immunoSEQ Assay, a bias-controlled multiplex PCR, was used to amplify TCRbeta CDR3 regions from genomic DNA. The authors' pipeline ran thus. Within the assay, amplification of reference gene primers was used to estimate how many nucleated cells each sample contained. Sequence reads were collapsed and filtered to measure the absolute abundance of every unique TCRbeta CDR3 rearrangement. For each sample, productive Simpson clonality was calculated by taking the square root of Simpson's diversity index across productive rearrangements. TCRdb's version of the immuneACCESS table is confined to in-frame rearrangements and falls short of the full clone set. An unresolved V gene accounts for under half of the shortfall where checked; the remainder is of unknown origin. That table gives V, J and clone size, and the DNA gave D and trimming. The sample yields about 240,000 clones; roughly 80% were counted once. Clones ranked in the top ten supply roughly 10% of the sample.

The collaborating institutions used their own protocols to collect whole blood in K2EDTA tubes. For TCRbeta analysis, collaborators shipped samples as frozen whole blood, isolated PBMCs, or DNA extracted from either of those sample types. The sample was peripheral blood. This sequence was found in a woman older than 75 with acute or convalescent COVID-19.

The nucleotide sequence is given as TGTGCCAGCAGCCGGGACACTTTGAACACTGAAGCTTTCTTT. This yields the protein CASSRDTLNTEAFF. The chain joins TRBV3-1 (or the pseudogene TRBV3-2) to TRBJ1-1, and possibly TRBD1, on 6 matching bases. The cysteine opens and the phenylalanine closes a CDR3 of 14 amino acids. The read is trimmed to its CDR3 DNA, 42 bases read in frame from base 1. As encoded in the germline V gene (reference sequence), CDR1 is LGHDT while CDR2 is YNNKEL. The V and J ends are trimmed by 4 bases and 0 bases, leaving 9 bases between them.